Below are 5 T cell receptor beta chains sequenced from a single sample in a study of OX40 agonist ivuxolimab in advanced cancers. Libraries were built with the immunoSEQ multiplex PCR assay. TCRdb retrieved this table from immuneACCESS and kept in-frame rearrangements only. Not all clones are present; in checked studies, unresolved V genes account for under half, and no reason is known for the remainder. In all, the sample holds around 130,000 clones, and 93% of those were seen once. The ten largest clones capture about 0.15% of the sample. The source material was CD4+ or CD8+ T cells sorted from blood, sampled in a trial of the OX40 agonist ivuxolimab. Every receptor here comes from an adult with an advanced solid tumor such as melanoma, head and neck, liver or kidney cancer.

The J gene is TRBJ1-3, the V gene TRBV4-2, with 9 bases fitting TRBD1. Unmatched junction bases numbered 3, after V lost 1 base and J lost 2 bases. The CDR3 is 16 residues long. From germline, CDR1 is LGHNA and CDR2 YNFKEQ. The CDR3 spells CASSQARQGAGNTIYF. DNA for the CDR3: TGTGCCAGCAGCCAAGCCCGACAGGGGGCTGGAAACACCATATATTTT.

The V and J genes are TRBV4-3 and TRBJ1-2; 11 bases match TRBD1. The CDR3 runs to 15 residues. Germline CDR1 is LGHNA and CDR2 is YSLEER. After removal of 5 bases from V and 7 bases from J, the junction contained 9 bases not matched to a gene. CDR3 protein: CASSAWDRGTGGYTF. The CDR3 bases are TGCGCCAGCAGCGCTTGGGACAGGGGGACGGGTGGCTACACCTTC.

The J gene is TRBJ2-7, the V gene TRBV5-4; TRBD2 matches 10 bases. The CDR3 loop spans 14 amino acids. CDR1 and CDR2 (germline): SGHNT, YYREEE (reference sequence). Losses at the gene ends were 5 bases for V and 2 bases for J; bases not matched to a gene: 4. CDR3 DNA: TGTGCCAGCAGTCCCAGCGGGAGGGCCTACGAGCAGTACTTC. Translation: CASSPSGRAYEQYF.

The V gene is TRBV2, the J gene TRBJ1-1; D is perhaps TRBD1 (6 bases). The CDR3 totals 12 residues. Germline V gene lookup returns CDR1 SNHLY and CDR2 FYNNEI. Trimming shortened V by 8 bases and J by 8 bases, and 15 bases separated the two germline ends. The CDR3, as DNA: TGTGCCAGCGACAGGAACCTGGTGGAAGCTTTCTTT. Translation: CASDRNLVEAFF. The full variable domain, its missing parts supplied by reference TRBV2 and TRBJ1-1, is EPEVTQTPSHQVTQMGQEVILRCVPISNHLYFYWYRQILGQKVEFLVSFYNNEISEKSEIFDDQFSVERPDGSNFTLKIRSTKLEDSAMYFCASDRNLVEAFFGQGTRLTVV.

This chain uses TRBV9 with TRBJ2-1, with TRBD2 matching over 9 bases. The CDR3 extends over 15 amino acids. Germline V gives CDR1 SGDLS, CDR2 YYNGEE. V was pared by 4 bases and J by 6 bases, with 8 bases of the junction left unmatched. The CDR3 bases are TGTGCCAGCAGCCCTCACGTACTAGCGGGCAATGAGCAGTTCTTC. Protein product: CASSPHVLAGNEQFF.